Presented here are 8 T cell receptor beta chains from one specimen sequenced in a study of blood T cell repertoires in COVID-19. The assay was immunoSEQ multiplex PCR, and TCRdb's table has in-frame clones only and misses some. The data show roughly 230,000 clones, about 88% seen once. The sequenced sample was peripheral blood. These receptors all come from a woman aged 40-49 years who had recovered from COVID-19.

The chain employs TRBV6-4 and TRBJ2-1; the match to TRBD2 covers 10 bases. There are 15 residues in the CDR3. Per the germline V gene, CDR1 is MRHNA and CDR2 is SNTAGT. V lost 2 bases to trimming and J lost 15 bases; unmatched junction nucleotides: 13. The CDR3 sequence: CASSDAGLAERRGFF. The CDR3 bases are TGTGCCAGCAGTGACGCCGGACTAGCGGAACGACGTGGGTTCTTC.

The rearrangement joins TRBV7-9 to TRBJ2-7, with D possibly TRBD1 on 5 matching bases. Trimming stripped 5 bases from V and 1 base from J, with 9 bases between. The germline V gene encodes CDR1 SEHNR and CDR2 FQNEAQ (reference sequence). The CDR3 is made up of 13 amino acids. The CDR3 nucleotides are TGTGCCAGCAGCCGTGACAGTTCCTACGAGCAGTACTTC. This translates into CASSRDSSYEQYF. The full variable domain, with the rest looked up from reference TRBV7-9 and TRBJ2-7, is DTGVSQNPRHKITKRGQNVTFRCDPISEHNRLYWYRQTLGQGPEFLTYFQNEAQLEKSRLLSDRFSAERPKGSFSTLEIQRTEQGDSAMYLCASSRDSSYEQYFGPGTRLTVT.

The chain joins TRBV3-1 (or the pseudogene TRBV3-2) to TRBJ2-3; 11 bases agree with TRBD2. The CDR3 has 18 amino acids. Germline loops: CDR1 LGHDT, CDR2 YNNKEL (reference sequence). Trimming removed 4 bases from V and 5 bases from J; junction bases left unmatched: 14. The CDR3 protein is CASSPTGGLAGGQDTQYF. As DNA, the CDR3 is TGTGCCAGCAGCCCCACGGGGGGGCTAGCGGGGGGTCAAGATACGCAGTATTTT.

There are many counts of this clone. The rearrangement joins TRBV5-1 to TRBJ2-7, with D perhaps matching TRBD1 (5 bases). The CDR3 loop spans 16 amino acids. V lost 1 base, J lost 0 bases, and 14 bases lay in between. Germline V gives CDR1 SGHRS, CDR2 YFSETQ. The CDR3 coding sequence is TGCGCCAGCAGCTTGCGTACAGACAGAGCCTCCTACGAGCAGTACTTC. Translating gives CASSLRTDRASYEQYF.

This sequence joins TRBV18 and TRBJ2-1; 7 nucleotides line up with TRBD2. Germline V gene data show CDR1 as KGHSH and CDR2 as LQKENI. This CDR3 is built from 13 residues. J gave up 2 bases and V 11 bases, and 6 bases lay outside the gene matches. CDR3 nucleotides: TGTGCCTCAACTAGCGCTACCTACAATGAGCAGTTCTTC. Protein: CASTSATYNEQFF.

The chain couples TRBV5-3 to TRBJ1-3; D possibly corresponds to TRBD1 (5 bases). TRBV5-3 is reported as an ORF; its role is uncertain. This CDR3 is 15 amino acids long. V lost 0 bases and J 3 bases, leaving 10 bases between the germline ends. The CDR3 region is CARSLGQGGGNTIYF. CDR3 coding DNA: TGTGCCAGAAGCTTGGGGCAGGGAGGTGGAAACACCATATATTTT.

This chain connects TRBV5-1 to TRBJ2-5, with 9 nucleotides matching TRBD1. J gave up 4 bases and V 4 bases, and 5 bases lay outside the gene matches. In germline, CDR1 is SGHRS, CDR2 YFSETQ. CDR3 size: 14 residues. The CDR3 loop reads CASSRTGEGETQYF. In nucleotides, the CDR3 is TGCGCCAGCAGCCGGACAGGGGAGGGAGAGACCCAGTACTTC.

The CDR3 DNA reads as TGTGCCAGCAGCTTATTAGGCACAGTCTCGACTGAAGCTTTCTTT. It codes for CASSLLGTVSTEAFF. This sequence joins TRBV7-3 and TRBJ1-1, with D uncertain. The V end was cut by 2 bases, the J end by 5 bases, with 15 bases between. Germline assignment: CDR1 SGHTA and CDR2 FQGTGA. The length of the CDR3 is 15 residues.